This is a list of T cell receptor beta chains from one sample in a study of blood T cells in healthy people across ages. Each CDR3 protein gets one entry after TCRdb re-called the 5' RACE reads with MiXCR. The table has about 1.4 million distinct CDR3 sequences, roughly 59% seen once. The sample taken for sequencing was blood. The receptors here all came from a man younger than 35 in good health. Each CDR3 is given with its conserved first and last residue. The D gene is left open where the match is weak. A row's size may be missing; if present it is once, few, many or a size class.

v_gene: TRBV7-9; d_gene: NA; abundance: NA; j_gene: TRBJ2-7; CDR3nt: TGTGCCAGCAGCTTCGGAGACCACCTCGAGCAGTACTTC; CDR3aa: CASSFGDHLEQYF
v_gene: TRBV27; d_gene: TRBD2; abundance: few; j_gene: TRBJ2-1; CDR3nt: TGTGCCAGCAGTTTGGTAGCGGGGGGGCACGATGAGCAGTTCTTC; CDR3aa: CASSLVAGGHDEQFF
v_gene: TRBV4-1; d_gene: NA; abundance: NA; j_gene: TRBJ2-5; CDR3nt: TGCGCCAGCAGCCAAGATGGCCAGCTGGGAGAGACCCAGTACTTC; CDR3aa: CASSQDGQLGETQYF
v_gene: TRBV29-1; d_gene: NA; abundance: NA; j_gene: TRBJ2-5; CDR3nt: TGCAGCGTCGGCCTTGGTCAAGAGACCCAGTACTTC; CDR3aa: CSVGLGQETQYF
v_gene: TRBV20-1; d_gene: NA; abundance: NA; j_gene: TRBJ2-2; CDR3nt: TGCAGTGCTAGAATTTCCGGGGAGCTGTTTTTT; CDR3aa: CSARISGELFF
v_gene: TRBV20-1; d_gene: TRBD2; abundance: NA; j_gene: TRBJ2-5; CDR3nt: TGCAGTGCTAGAGAGGGGGGGGCGACCGGGACTAGCTTTAAGTACTTC; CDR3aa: CSAREGGATGTSFKYF
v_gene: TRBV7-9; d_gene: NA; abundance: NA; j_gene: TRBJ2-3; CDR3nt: TGTGCCAGCAGCTTACGGACGCCTCTCCGGGACGGCACAGATACGCAGTATTTT; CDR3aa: CASSLRTPLRDGTDTQYF
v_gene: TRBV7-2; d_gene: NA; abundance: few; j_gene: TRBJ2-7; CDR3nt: TGTGCCAGCAGCTCGAACTGGGGCTACGAGCAGTACTTC; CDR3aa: CASSSNWGYEQYF
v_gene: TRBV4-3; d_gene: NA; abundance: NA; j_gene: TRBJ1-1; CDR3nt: TGCGCCAGCAGCCAAGGCCCCCTTCATAGTAACCCTGAAGCTTTCTTT; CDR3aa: CASSQGPLHSNPEAFF
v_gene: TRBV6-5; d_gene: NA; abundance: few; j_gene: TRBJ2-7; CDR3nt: TGTGCCACACTTGGGGACGCCACCTACGAGCAGTACTTC; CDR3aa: CATLGDATYEQYF
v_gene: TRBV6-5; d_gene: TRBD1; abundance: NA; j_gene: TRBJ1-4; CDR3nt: TGTGCCAGCATACGGACAGGGGAAGGTGAAAAACTGTTTTTT; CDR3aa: CASIRTGEGEKLFF
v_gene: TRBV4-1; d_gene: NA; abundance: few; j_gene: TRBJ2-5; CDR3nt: TGCGCCAGCAGCCGCCGACTTACAGGGCAAGAGACCCAGTACTTC; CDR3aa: CASSRRLTGQETQYF
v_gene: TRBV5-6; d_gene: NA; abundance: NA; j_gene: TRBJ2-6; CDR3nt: TGTGCCAGCAGCCTAAACCTCCACTCTGGGGCCAACGTCCTGACTTTC; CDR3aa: CASSLNLHSGANVLTF
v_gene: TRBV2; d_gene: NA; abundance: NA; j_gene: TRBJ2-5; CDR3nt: TGTGCCAGCATCGAGGGAAACCAAGAGACCCAGTACTTC; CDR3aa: CASIEGNQETQYF
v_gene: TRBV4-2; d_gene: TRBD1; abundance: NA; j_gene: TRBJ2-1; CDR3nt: TGTGCCAGCAGCCCTGGGACAGGGGCCCCCGAGGAGCAGTTCTTC; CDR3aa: CASSPGTGAPEEQFF
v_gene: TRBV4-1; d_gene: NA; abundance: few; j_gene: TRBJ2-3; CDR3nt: TGCGCCAGCAGCCAAGTCACTAGCATCGGGTCGGATACGCAGTATTTT; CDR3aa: CASSQVTSIGSDTQYF
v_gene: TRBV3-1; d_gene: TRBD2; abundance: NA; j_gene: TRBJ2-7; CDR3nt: TGTGCCAGCAGCCAAGACGGGACTAGCGGGCTCTACGAGCAGTACTTC; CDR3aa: CASSQDGTSGLYEQYF